This T cell receptor (beta chain) was sequenced in a study of cytotoxic CD8 clonotypes in ibrutinib-treated CLL. CDR3 size: 16 residues. Trimming took off 3 bases at V and 4 bases at J, with 16 bases between the two ends. CDR1 and CDR2 from the germline V gene are LNHNV and YYDKDF (reference sequence). The protocol was immunoSEQ multiplex PCR, while the TCRdb copy is restricted to in-frame clones and leaves out a portion. The sample includes approximately 340,000 clones, over 55% of them seen just once. The specimen was PBMCs, collected after 36 months of ibrutinib treatment. V usage is TRBV15 and J usage is TRBJ1-5, with a weak D call TRBD1 (6 bases). This sequence was found in a human donor with chronic lymphocytic leukemia. The CDR3 spells CATSRTSDGTNQPQHF. DNA of the CDR3: TGTGCCACCAGCAGGACATCGGACGGGACAAATCAGCCCCAGCATTTT.